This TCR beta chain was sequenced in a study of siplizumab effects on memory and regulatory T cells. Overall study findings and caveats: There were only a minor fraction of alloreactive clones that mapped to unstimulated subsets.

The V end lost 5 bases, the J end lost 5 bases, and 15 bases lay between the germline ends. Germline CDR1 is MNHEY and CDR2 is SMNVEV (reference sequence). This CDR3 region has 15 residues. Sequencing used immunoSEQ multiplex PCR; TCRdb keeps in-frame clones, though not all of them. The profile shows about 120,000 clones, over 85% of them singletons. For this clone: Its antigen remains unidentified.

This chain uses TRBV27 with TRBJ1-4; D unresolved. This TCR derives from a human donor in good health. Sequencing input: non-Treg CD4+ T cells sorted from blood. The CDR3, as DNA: TGTGCCAGCAGTACAGTTCGAGGGTTAAATGAAAAACTGTTTTTT. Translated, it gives CASSTVRGLNEKLFF.